This T cell receptor (beta chain) was sequenced for a study of cytomegalovirus exposure and HLA in healthy donors. 13 Jbeta primers and 60 Vbeta primers were used for the PCR. Method: immunoSEQ multiplex PCR; TCRdb's copy keeps in-frame clones and lacks some. The data contain some 140,000 clones, around three fifths of them seen just once; the ten biggest clones take up 2% to 3%. Germline trimming cut 4 bases from V and 9 bases from J; bases unmatched to any gene: 6. The germline V gene has CDR1 SNHLY and CDR2 FYNNEI. This CDR3 contains 13 residues. Study findings and constraints: Several top significant clusters appeared, in a later analysis, to be linked to common viral pathogens.

This clone was seen a few times. Its antigen is currently unknown. The clonotype originates from a woman aged 35 to 49 in good health and CMV-seronegative. Sequenced: PBMCs. The rearrangement uses TRBV2 and TRBJ2-3; 8 nucleotides line up with TRBD2. CDR3 DNA sequence: TGTGCCAGCAGTGTGCGGGAGGAGAGGACGCAGTATTTT. Its translation is CASSVREERTQYF.